This T cell receptor (beta chain) was sequenced for a study of blood T cell repertoires in COVID-19. Study summary: Collection of acute and convalescent COVID-19 samples took place in the United States, Italy and Spain. From T cells, B-cell-depleted T cells, or PBMCs came the material, which was cDNA or gDNA.

CDR1 and CDR2 from the germline V gene are SGHVS and FNYEAQ. The CDR3 spans 17 residues. V was pared by 0 bases and J by 4 bases, with 18 bases between. Sequencing was performed with immunoSEQ multiplex PCR; in TCRdb, only in-frame clones are kept and a portion is missing. The sample yields over 90,000 clones, around 73% seen once. The source of this sequence is a man aged 55 to 70 with active or convalescent COVID-19. The specimen sequenced was peripheral blood. The chain is built from TRBV7-6 and TRBJ1-1, with TRBD1 as a possible D gene (5 bases). The CDR3 region is CASSLARPGEMGTEAFF. CDR3 nucleotide sequence: TGTGCCAGCAGCTTAGCTCGGCCGGGGGAAATGGGCACTGAAGCTTTCTTT.